This TCR beta chain was sequenced during a study of long-term antiretroviral therapy in people with HIV. Sequencing relied on immunoSEQ assay v3.0, run at survey level. This table comes from immunoSEQ multiplex PCR, and its TCRdb copy is limited to in-frame clones, with some not included. This sample yields roughly 28,000 clones, of which approximately 78% are seen a single time; approximately 9% belongs to the top ten. Looked up from germline, CDR1 is SEHNR and CDR2 is FQNEAQ (reference sequence). The CDR3 loop spans 16 amino acids. The V gene end was trimmed by 3 bases and the J gene end by 4 bases; junction bases not matched to a gene: 8. On this clone: Its matching antigen is unknown.

Study results and limitations: Among HIV repertoires, CDR3 length ranges were narrower than those of controls.

The material sequenced was unsorted PBMCs, taken 3 years after starting antiretroviral therapy. The chain carries TRBV7-9 and TRBJ2-7; 11 positions agree with TRBD2. This clonotype was obtained from a man in his forties or fifties with HIV. CDR3 nucleotides: TGTGCCAGCAGCTTTTCTCCGGGACTAGCGGCTTACGAGCAGTACTTC. Its protein is CASSFSPGLAAYEQYF.